This T cell receptor (beta chain) was recorded in a study of T cell changes during pregnancy in multiple sclerosis (dated 2019 in TCRdb). With respect to the entire study: Changes in the T cell repertoire over the course of pregnancy were examined in this study in women with multiple sclerosis.

Concerning this clone: The clone's antigen remains unknown. No base quality information exists; no much larger clone differs at one position.

The library was prepared using the immunoSEQ multiplex PCR assay. Here the immuneACCESS table is served through TCRdb, limited to in-frame sequences with V and J called. Missing clones are a known gap in these copies; in checked studies unresolved V genes cover under half, and the rest lacks a known reason. Across this sample there are some 70,000 clones, with about 90% seen only once. The biggest ten clones account for 2.3% of the sample. The CDR3 measures 14 amino acids from cysteine to phenylalanine. Left in the record is the CDR3 DNA by itself, 42 bases read in frame from the first base. CDR1 MDHEN and CDR2 SYDVKM are derived from the germline V gene. For this chain, trimming is 4 bases at the V end and 6 bases at the J end, and the number of junction bases without a gene match is 4.

The V and J segments used are TRBV28 and TRBJ1-2; TRBD1 lines up with 11 middle nucleotides. This receptor was identified in a female donor with multiple sclerosis, enrolled in a pregnancy study. Sequencing was performed on peripheral blood, taken in the first trimester of pregnancy. At the DNA level, the sequence is TGTGCCAGCAGTTCTTTGGGACAGGGGGATGGCTACACCTTC. Its protein is CASSSLGQGDGYTF.